The source of this T cell receptor beta chain is a study of T cells in Graves' hyperthyroidism and ophthalmopathy. The CDR3 consists of 14 residues. CDR1 and CDR2 from the germline V gene are SGHDT and YYEEEE. V dropped 2 bases and J dropped 4 bases, with 12 bases sitting between them. Study-level points and caveats: Ophthalmopathy was identified by the model a median 6.5 months ahead of onset. Blood also contained most expanded thyroid clonotypes above 0.001. Ophthalmopathy and stable hyperthyroidism were separated by a 13 V-J model.

Remarks on this clonotype: The antigen remains unidentified.

Amplified TCR beta CDR3 regions came from RNA transcripts. In the first-round RT-PCR of the TCR CDR3, the HTBI primer set was used. One entry per CDR3 protein results from TCRdb running MiXCR on the multiplex PCR reads. The sample records approximately 640,000 distinct CDR3 sequences, approximately 42% being singletons. The source material was peripheral blood or thyroid tissue (not recorded which). This clonotype was sampled from an adult man with Graves' disease, either hyperthyroidism or ophthalmopathy (not recorded which). The chain couples TRBV5-6 to TRBJ1-1, with D perhaps TRBD1 (6 bases). DNA for the CDR3: TGTGCCAGCAGCTTTCTAACAGGGACCACTGAAGCTTTCTTT. This translates into CASSFLTGTTEAFF. Variable domain in full (rest from reference TRBV5-6 and TRBJ1-1): DAGVTQSPTHLIKTRGQQVTLRCSPKSGHDTVSWYQQALGQGPQFIFQYYEEEERQRGNFPDRFSGHQFPNYSSELNVNALLLGDSALYLCASSFLTGTTEAFFGQGTRLTVV.